One sample yielded the 28 T cell receptor beta chains listed below, sequenced in a study of blood T cell repertoires in COVID-19. TCRdb's table, derived via immunoSEQ multiplex PCR, lists solely in-frame clones and lacks some. The sample lists about 400,000 clones, 88% occurring once. The sequenced sample was PBMCs or T cells enriched from blood (not recorded which). These receptors originate from a middle-aged woman with acute COVID-19.

The chain links TRBV5-1 to TRBJ2-1; a possible D gene is TRBD2 (6 bases). CDR3 length equals 15 residues. V gave up 4 bases and J gave up 0 bases, with 11 bases separating them. CDR1 SGHRS and CDR2 YFSETQ come from the germline V gene. CDR3 DNA: TGCGCCAGCAGCCGGGGGAGCGCCTCCTACAATGAGCAGTTCTTC. Amino acid sequence: CASSRGSASYNEQFF.

This rearrangement joins TRBV2 to TRBJ2-1; 15 positions match TRBD2. Germline CDR1 SNHLY, CDR2 FYNNEI. The CDR3 covers 16 residues. Losses at the gene ends were 5 bases for V and 9 bases for J; bases not matched to a gene: 8. The CDR3, as DNA: TGTGCCAGCAGTTGGACTAGCGGGGGGGCTAACGTTGAGCAGTTCTTC. This translates into CASSWTSGGANVEQFF.

The chain carries TRBV18 and TRBJ2-5; possible D gene TRBD1, 5 bases. The CDR3 loop spans 16 amino acids. The V gene's germline CDR1 is KGHSH and CDR2 LQKENI. V shed 3 bases and J shed 5 bases, with 19 bases lying between them. This chain's CDR3 is CASSPMTVDLGETQYF. The DNA of the CDR3 is TGTGCCAGCTCACCCATGACAGTGGATTTAGGGGAGACCCAGTACTTC.

This chain connects TRBV30 to TRBJ1-4, with a tentative D call TRBD1 (5 bases). V was cut by 1 base and J by 4 bases, with 16 bases left in between. CDR1 is GTSNPN, CDR2 SVGIG, per germline (reference sequence). The CDR3 has 16 residues. CDR3 amino acids: CAWSAGWGLDNEKLFF. CDR3 nucleotide sequence: TGTGCCTGGAGTGCCGGTTGGGGACTCGATAATGAAAAACTGTTTTTT.

This chain joins TRBV5-6 and TRBJ1-1; a possible D gene is TRBD1 (6 bases). V lost 0 bases and J lost 2, with 8 bases in between. This CDR3 spans 14 amino acids. From germline, CDR1 is SGHDT and CDR2 YYEEEE. The CDR3 loop is CASSLGQANTEAFF. The CDR3 DNA sequence: TGTGCCAGCAGCTTGGGACAGGCAAACACTGAAGCTTTCTTT.

V and J are TRBV7-9 and TRBJ2-7; 9 bases are shared with TRBD1. The germline gives CDR1 SEHNR, CDR2 FQNEAQ (reference sequence). V gave up 5 bases and J gave up 5 bases; unmatched junction bases: 7. This CDR3 contains 14 residues. CDR3 protein: CASSDQQGANEQYF. The CDR3 nucleotides are TGTGCCAGCAGCGACCAACAGGGGGCCAACGAGCAGTACTTC.

J is TRBJ2-7 and V is TRBV15; TRBD2 matches 12 bases. Germline loops: CDR1 LNHNV, CDR2 YYDKDF (reference sequence). This CDR3 has 19 residues. The ends lost 0 bases at V and 0 bases at J; junction bases unmatched: 9. The CDR3 protein is CATSRDLAGGTITSYEQYF. The CDR3 bases are TGTGCCACCAGCAGAGATCTAGCGGGGGGGACGATCACCTCCTACGAGCAGTACTTC.

The chain couples TRBV10-2 to TRBJ1-2; 7 bases match TRBD1. J was trimmed by 8 bases and V by 6 bases; bases with no gene match: 12. CDR1 is WSHSY and CDR2 is SAAADI in the germline V gene. CDR3 length: 14 amino acids. The CDR3 is CASRSGQRTGGYTF. The CDR3, as DNA: TGCGCCAGCAGGTCGGGACAGAGGACGGGAGGCTACACCTTC.

This chain joins TRBV3-1 (or the pseudogene TRBV3-2) and TRBJ2-7, with TRBD1 matching 8 bases. Trimming removed 5 bases from V and 3 bases from J; junction bases left unmatched: 6. Per the germline V gene, CDR1 is LGHDT and CDR2 is YNNKEL (reference sequence). The CDR3 runs to 14 residues. CDR3: CASSSPTGDYEQYF. The DNA of the CDR3 is TGTGCCAGCAGCTCACCGACAGGGGACTACGAGCAGTACTTC.

The chain has TRBV6-5 and TRBJ1-1; TRBD1 is a possible D gene (5 bases). V dropped 2 bases and J dropped 7 bases, with 11 bases sitting between them. The germline CDR1 and CDR2 sequences are MNHEY and SVGAGI. The CDR3 spans 13 residues. The CDR3 protein is CASSYPGQNEAFF. As DNA, the CDR3 is TGTGCCAGCAGTTACCCAGGACAAAATGAAGCTTTCTTT.

The chain couples TRBV11-3 to TRBJ1-3, with a tentative D call TRBD1 (5 bases). From germline, CDR1 is SGHNT and CDR2 YENEEA. Trimming removed 1 base at V and 1 base at J, with 11 bases between. The CDR3 consists of 16 residues. The CDR3: CASSLGSPGSGNTIYF. CDR3 coding DNA: TGTGCCAGCAGCTTAGGATCTCCAGGGTCTGGAAACACCATATATTTT.

This sequence joins TRBV19 and TRBJ1-1; no clear D. V lost 3 bases, J lost 5 bases, and 13 bases lay in between. Germline V CDR1 and CDR2: LNHDA, SQIVND (reference sequence). The CDR3 runs to 14 residues. CDR3 loop: CASSIVGFGTEAFF. The CDR3, as DNA: TGTGCCAGTAGTATTGTCGGATTCGGGACTGAAGCTTTCTTT.

The rearrangement links TRBV5-1 to TRBJ1-2; 9 bases are shared with TRBD1. This CDR3 has 15 amino acids. Trimming removed 4 bases from V and 7 bases from J; junction bases left unmatched: 11. Per the germline V gene, CDR1 is SGHRS and CDR2 is YFSETQ. The CDR3 spells CASSASGQGSGGYTF. CDR3 coding DNA: TGCGCCAGCAGCGCCTCTGGACAGGGGTCAGGTGGCTACACCTTC.

V gene TRBV25-1 combines with J gene TRBJ2-7, with 9 positions matching TRBD1. With 6 bases clipped from V and 5 bases from J, the junction kept 11 bases outside the gene matches. Per germline, CDR1 MGHDK and CDR2 SYGVNS. The CDR3 is 15 residues long. CDR3 loop: CASRKTGQGFHEQYF. DNA for the CDR3: TGTGCCAGCAGAAAGACGGGACAGGGTTTCCACGAGCAGTACTTC.

This clone was detected once. The chain employs TRBV3-1 (or the pseudogene TRBV3-2) and TRBJ1-6; a possible D gene is TRBD1 (6 bases). The V end lost 0 bases, the J end lost 10 bases, and 19 bases lay between the germline ends. This CDR3 contains 17 residues. Germline CDR1 is LGHDT and CDR2 is YNNKEL (reference sequence). CDR3 loop: CASSQDRGGRGESPLHF. CDR3 nucleotide sequence: TGTGCCAGCAGCCAAGACCGCGGGGGAAGGGGGGAGTCACCCCTCCACTTT.

The chain uses TRBV5-1 and TRBJ2-7; D is ambiguous. Germline V gene lookup returns CDR1 SGHRS and CDR2 YFSETQ. The CDR3 is made up of 15 amino acids. Trimming took off 0 bases at V and 2 bases at J, with 12 bases between the two ends. The CDR3 nucleotides are TGCGCCAGCAGCTTGGAAGGCAGGCCAACCTACGAGCAGTACTTC. This sequence encodes CASSLEGRPTYEQYF. Together with reference TRBV5-1 and TRBJ2-7, the CDR3 gives the full variable domain: KAGVTQTPRYLIKTRGQQVTLSCSPISGHRSVSWYQQTPGQGLQFLFEYFSETQRNKGNFPGRFSGRQFSNSRSEMNVSTLELGDSALYLCASSLEGRPTYEQYFGPGTRLTVT.

The chain carries TRBV7-2 and TRBJ2-5; TRBD1 matches at 9 bases. The length of the CDR3 is 17 residues. CDR1 and CDR2 (germline): SGHTA, FQGNSA. After removal of 0 bases from V and 0 bases from J, the junction contained 5 bases not matched to a gene. The CDR3 nucleotides read TGTGCCAGCAGCTTAGCGGGGACAGGGACTTACCAAGAGACCCAGTACTTC. Translated, it gives CASSLAGTGTYQETQYF. Full variable domain (missing parts from reference TRBV7-2 and TRBJ2-5): GAGVSQSPSNKVTEKGKDVELRCDPISGHTALYWYRQSLGQGLEFLIYFQGNSAPDKSGLPSDRFSAERTGGSVSTLTIQRTQQEDSAVYLCASSLAGTGTYQETQYFGPGTRLLVL.

This sequence joins TRBV19 and TRBJ1-4; D is uncertain. CDR3 length: 15 amino acids. The germline V and J ends were trimmed by 0 bases and 8 bases, with 13 bases remaining between them. The germline gives CDR1 LNHDA, CDR2 SQIVND (reference sequence). CDR3 nucleotide sequence: TGTGCCAGTAGTATAGATCCCGGGGTGGAGGAAAAACTGTTTTTT. Its protein product is CASSIDPGVEEKLFF.

V and J are TRBV11-3 and TRBJ2-1; TRBD2 aligns across 7 bases. V gave up 5 bases and J gave up 7 bases; unmatched junction bases: 11. CDR1 and CDR2 (germline): SGHNT, YENEEA. This CDR3 spans 15 amino acids. DNA of the CDR3: TGTGCCAGCAGCCTAGGACAAGGGGAGGGAAATGAGCAGTTCTTC. It is translated as CASSLGQGEGNEQFF.

The J gene is TRBJ2-7, the V gene TRBV21-1; the table calls TRBD1, which could not be checked here. TRBV21-1 is classified as a pseudogene. This CDR3 has 18 residues. The CDR3 DNA is TGTGCCAGCAGCACAAAGGGCCCGGGACAGGGGGCATTCAACGAGCAGTACTTC. Translating it yields CASSTKGPGQGAFNEQYF.

The CDR3 DNA follows: TGTGCCAGCAGCCCTAGACAGGGGAACACTGAAGCTTTCTTT. This encodes CASSPRQGNTEAFF. The rearrangement uses TRBV3-1 (or the pseudogene TRBV3-2) and TRBJ1-1; 7 nucleotides align to TRBD1. The J segment lost 1 base and the V segment lost 4 bases, leaving 3 bases of the junction unmatched. The CDR3 totals 14 residues. Germline V lookup: CDR1 LGHDT, CDR2 YNNKEL (reference sequence).

V usage is TRBV6-2 or TRBV6-3 and J usage is TRBJ2-5; D remains unclear. Trimming shortened V by 0 bases and J by 5 bases, and 13 bases separated the two germline ends. The CDR3 length is 15 residues. Germline values: CDR1 MNHEY, CDR2 SVGEGT. CDR3 protein: CASSYSRPRVETQYF. As DNA, the CDR3 is TGTGCCAGCAGTTACTCACGACCCCGGGTGGAGACCCAGTACTTC.

The chain combines TRBV12-5 with TRBJ2-5; possibly TRBD1 for D (6 bases). Germline CDR1 and CDR2: LGHNT and FRNRAP. The CDR3 totals 13 residues. V lost 6 bases to trimming and J lost 2 bases, with 10 bases between them. CDR3 DNA: TGTGCTAGTGGACGGGACACTCAAGAGACCCAGTACTTC. It translates to CASGRDTQETQYF.

The CDR3 DNA reads as TGCGCCAGCAGCCCTACACAGAGTTTTAGCACAGATACGCAGTATTTT. Translating gives CASSPTQSFSTDTQYF. The chain links TRBV5-1 to TRBJ2-3, with D uncertain. The V gene lost 4 bases and the J gene lost 0 bases, with 15 bases spanning the gap. Germline V gene sequence: CDR1 SGHRS, CDR2 YFSETQ. This CDR3 is built from 16 residues.

The chain recombines TRBV10-3 with TRBJ2-7; the D gene is possibly TRBD1 (6 bases). CDR1 and CDR2 from the germline V gene are ENHRY and SYGVKD. V lost 0 bases, J lost 7 bases, and 16 bases lay in between. This CDR3 is 15 amino acids long. The CDR3 spells CAISESGRDKGEQYF. In nucleotides, the CDR3 is TGTGCCATCAGTGAGTCGGGCAGGGACAAGGGGGAGCAGTACTTC.

The rearrangement joins TRBV7-2 to TRBJ2-1; a weak D match, TRBD1 (6 bases). The CDR3 extends over 12 amino acids. V was pared by 5 bases and J by 11 bases, with 13 bases between. The V gene's germline CDR1 is SGHTA and CDR2 FQGNSA. The DNA of the CDR3 is TGTGCCAGCAGCCAGCCCGGACAGAAGCAGTTCTTC. Encoded protein: CASSQPGQKQFF. Variable domain in full (rest from reference TRBV7-2 and TRBJ2-1): GAGVSQSPSNKVTEKGKDVELRCDPISGHTALYWYRQSLGQGLEFLIYFQGNSAPDKSGLPSDRFSAERTGGSVSTLTIQRTQQEDSAVYLCASSQPGQKQFFGPGTRLTVL.

The chain has TRBV20-1 and TRBJ1-2; D unresolved. Trimming took 8 bases from V and 2 from J, leaving 9 bases between them. Germline lookup yields CDR1 DFQATT and CDR2 SNEGSKA (reference sequence). The CDR3 totals 11 residues. CDR3 nucleotides: TGCAGTACATCCTTGAACTATGGCTACACCTTC. Its protein is CSTSLNYGYTF.

The rearrangement links TRBV19 to TRBJ1-5; D unresolved. The length of the CDR3 is 17 residues. From germline, CDR1 is LNHDA and CDR2 SQIVND (reference sequence). The ends were cut back, 3 bases at V and 3 bases at J, with 18 bases in the middle. The CDR3 DNA is TGTGCCAGTAGTATGATCGGGTCAGGAGGTTCCAATCAGCCCCAGCATTTT. Its translation is CASSMIGSGGSNQPQHF.